This T cell receptor beta chain was sequenced for a study of identical twins. V trimming: 8 bases; J trimming: 0 bases; junction bases outside the gene matches: 4. CDR3 length equals 15 residues. Germline CDR1 and CDR2: DFQATT and SNEGSKA (reference sequence). The table lists this clonotype with a few counts. Unique molecular identifiers were present on the cDNA, which also gained a universal primer site by template switching. From the 5' RACE reads, TCRdb called clonotypes with MiXCR, one entry per CDR3 protein. The profile shows roughly 720,000 distinct CDR3 sequences, 15% to 20% of them singletons. The sample was also linked to a second study, of T cells expressing NK-cell markers. That paper adds: Sorted CD3+CD56+NKG2C+, CD3+CD56+NKG2C- and CD3+CD56-NKG2C+ T cells supplied TCR beta repertoires. Serological testing identified most of the eight sequenced donors as HCMV-seropositive and one as seronegative.

Sequences were obtained from PBMCs. The rearrangement uses TRBV20-1 and TRBJ2-3; 14 bases map to TRBD2. This TCR was sampled from a woman between 18 and 30 years old in good health. CDR3 coding DNA: TGCAGTTGTAGACTAGCGGGAGGGAGCACAGATACGCAGTATTTT. Amino acid sequence: CSCRLAGGSTDTQYF.